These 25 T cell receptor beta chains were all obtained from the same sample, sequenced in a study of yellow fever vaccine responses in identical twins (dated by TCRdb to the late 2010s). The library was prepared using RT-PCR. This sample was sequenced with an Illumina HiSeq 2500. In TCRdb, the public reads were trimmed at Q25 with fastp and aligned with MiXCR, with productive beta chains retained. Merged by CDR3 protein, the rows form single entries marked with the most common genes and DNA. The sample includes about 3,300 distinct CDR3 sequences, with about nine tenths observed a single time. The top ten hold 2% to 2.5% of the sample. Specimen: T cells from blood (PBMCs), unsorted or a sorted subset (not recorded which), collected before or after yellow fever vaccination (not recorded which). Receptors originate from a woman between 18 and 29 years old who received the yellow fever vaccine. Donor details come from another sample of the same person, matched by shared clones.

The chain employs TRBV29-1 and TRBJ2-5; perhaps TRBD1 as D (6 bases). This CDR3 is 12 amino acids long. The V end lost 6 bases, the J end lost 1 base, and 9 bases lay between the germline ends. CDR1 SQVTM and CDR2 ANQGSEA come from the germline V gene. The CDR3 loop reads CSVLQGQETQYF. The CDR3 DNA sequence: TGCAGCGTCCTACAGGGCCAAGAGACCCAGTACTTC.

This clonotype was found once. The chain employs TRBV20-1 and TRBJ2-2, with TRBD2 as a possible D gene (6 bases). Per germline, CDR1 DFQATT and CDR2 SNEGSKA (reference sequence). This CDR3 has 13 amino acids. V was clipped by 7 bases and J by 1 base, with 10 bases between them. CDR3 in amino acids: CSGWGVNTGELFF. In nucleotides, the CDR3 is TGCAGTGGTTGGGGGGTGAACACCGGGGAGCTGTTTTTT.

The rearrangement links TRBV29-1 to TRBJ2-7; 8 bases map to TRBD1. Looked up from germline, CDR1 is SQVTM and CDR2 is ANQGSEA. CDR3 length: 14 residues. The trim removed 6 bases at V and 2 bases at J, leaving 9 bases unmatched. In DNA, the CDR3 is TGCAGCGTGGGACCGGGACAGGCGGCCTACGAGCAGTACTTC. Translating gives CSVGPGQAAYEQYF.

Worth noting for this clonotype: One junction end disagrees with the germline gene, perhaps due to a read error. This CDR3 is CASSNSYEQYF. CDR3 bases: TGTGCCAGCAGTAACTCCTACGAGCAGTACTTC. The V gene is TRBV6-5, the J gene TRBJ2-7; no clear D. Looked up from germline, CDR1 is MNHEY and CDR2 is SVGAGI. The CDR3 loop spans 11 amino acids.

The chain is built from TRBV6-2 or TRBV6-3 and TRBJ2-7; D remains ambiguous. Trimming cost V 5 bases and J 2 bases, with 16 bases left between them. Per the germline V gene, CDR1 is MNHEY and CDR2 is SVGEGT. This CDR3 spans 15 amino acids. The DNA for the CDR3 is TGTGCCAGCAGTCATCTTGACGGAAATACCTACGAGCAGTACTTC. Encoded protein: CASSHLDGNTYEQYF.

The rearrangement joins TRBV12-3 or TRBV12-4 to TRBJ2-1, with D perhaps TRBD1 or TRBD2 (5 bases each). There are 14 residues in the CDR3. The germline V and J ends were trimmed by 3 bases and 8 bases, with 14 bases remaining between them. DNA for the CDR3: TGTGCCAGCAGTTTGCCCGGGACCGGCTATGAGCAGTTCTTC. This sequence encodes CASSLPGTGYEQFF.

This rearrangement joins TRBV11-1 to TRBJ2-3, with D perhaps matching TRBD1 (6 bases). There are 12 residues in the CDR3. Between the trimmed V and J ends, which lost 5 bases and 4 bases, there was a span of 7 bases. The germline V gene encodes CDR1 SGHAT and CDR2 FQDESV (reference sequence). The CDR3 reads CASSKGADTQYF. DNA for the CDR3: TGTGCCAGCAGCAAGGGGGCAGATACGCAGTATTTT. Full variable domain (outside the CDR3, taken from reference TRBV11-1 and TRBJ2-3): EAEVAQSPRYKITEKSQAVAFWCDPISGHATLYWYRQILGQGPELLVQFQDESVVDDSQLPKDRFSAERLKGVDSTLKIQPAELGDSAMYLCASSKGADTQYFGPGTRLTVL.

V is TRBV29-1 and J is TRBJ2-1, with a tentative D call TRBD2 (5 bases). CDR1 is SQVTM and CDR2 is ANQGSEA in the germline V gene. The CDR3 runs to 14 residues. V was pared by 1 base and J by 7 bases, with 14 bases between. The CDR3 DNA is TGCAGCGTTGAAGGGGCCGGGAAATCAAATGAGCAGTTCTTC. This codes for CSVEGAGKSNEQFF.

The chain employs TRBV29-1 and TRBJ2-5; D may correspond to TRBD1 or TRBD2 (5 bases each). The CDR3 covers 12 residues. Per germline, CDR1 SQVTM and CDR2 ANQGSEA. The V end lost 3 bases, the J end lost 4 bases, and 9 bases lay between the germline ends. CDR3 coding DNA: TGCAGCGTTGATTGGGGGTCAGAGACCCAGTACTTC. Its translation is CSVDWGSETQYF.

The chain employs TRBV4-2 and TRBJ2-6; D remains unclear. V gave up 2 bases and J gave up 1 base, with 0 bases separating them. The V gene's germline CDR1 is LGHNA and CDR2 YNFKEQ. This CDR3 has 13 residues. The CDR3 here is CASSQSGANVLTF. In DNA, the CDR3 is TGTGCCAGCAGCCAATCTGGGGCCAACGTCCTGACTTTC.

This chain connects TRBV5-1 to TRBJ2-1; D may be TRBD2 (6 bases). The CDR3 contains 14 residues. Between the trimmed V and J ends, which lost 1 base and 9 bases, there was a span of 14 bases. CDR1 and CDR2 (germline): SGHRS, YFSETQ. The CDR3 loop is CASSLTSQTREQFF. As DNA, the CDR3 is TGCGCCAGCAGCTTGACTAGCCAAACGCGTGAGCAGTTCTTC.

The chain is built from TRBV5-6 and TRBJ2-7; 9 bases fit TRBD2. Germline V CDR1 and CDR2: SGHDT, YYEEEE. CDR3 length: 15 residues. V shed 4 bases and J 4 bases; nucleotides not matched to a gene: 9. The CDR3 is CASSQGGSGSYEQYF. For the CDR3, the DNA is TGTGCCAGCAGCCAGGGGGGTAGCGGGAGTTACGAGCAGTACTTC.

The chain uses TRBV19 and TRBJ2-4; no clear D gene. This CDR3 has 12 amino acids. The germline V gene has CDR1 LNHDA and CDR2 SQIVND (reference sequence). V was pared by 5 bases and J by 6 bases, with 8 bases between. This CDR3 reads CASSSGVNIQYF. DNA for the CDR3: TGTGCCAGTAGTTCAGGAGTAAACATTCAGTACTTC.

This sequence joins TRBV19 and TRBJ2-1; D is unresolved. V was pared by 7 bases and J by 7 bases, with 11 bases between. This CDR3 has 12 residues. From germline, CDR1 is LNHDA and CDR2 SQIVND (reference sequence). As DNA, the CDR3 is TGTGCCAGTACCGGATGGAGTAATGAGCAGTTCTTC. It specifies CASTGWSNEQFF.

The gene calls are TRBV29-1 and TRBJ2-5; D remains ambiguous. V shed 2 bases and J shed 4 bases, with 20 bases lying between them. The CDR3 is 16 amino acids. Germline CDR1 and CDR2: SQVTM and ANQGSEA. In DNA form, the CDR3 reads TGCAGCGTTGAAAACTTCGACACTCCCAGTGGAGAGACCCAGTACTTC. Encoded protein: CSVENFDTPSGETQYF.

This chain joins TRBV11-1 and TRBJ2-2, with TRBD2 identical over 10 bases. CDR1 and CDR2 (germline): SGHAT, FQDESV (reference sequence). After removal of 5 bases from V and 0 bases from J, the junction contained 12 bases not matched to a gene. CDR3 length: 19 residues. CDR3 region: CASSPPLGLAGANTGELFF. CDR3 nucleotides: TGTGCCAGCAGCCCCCCGCTTGGCCTAGCGGGAGCGAACACCGGGGAGCTGTTTTTT.

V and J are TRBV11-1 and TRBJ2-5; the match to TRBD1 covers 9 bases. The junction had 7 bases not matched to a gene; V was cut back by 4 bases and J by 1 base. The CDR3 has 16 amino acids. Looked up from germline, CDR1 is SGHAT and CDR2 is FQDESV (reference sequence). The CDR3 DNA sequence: TGTGCCAGCAGCTCCCGGGACAGGGAACCCCAAGAGACCCAGTACTTC. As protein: CASSSRDREPQETQYF.

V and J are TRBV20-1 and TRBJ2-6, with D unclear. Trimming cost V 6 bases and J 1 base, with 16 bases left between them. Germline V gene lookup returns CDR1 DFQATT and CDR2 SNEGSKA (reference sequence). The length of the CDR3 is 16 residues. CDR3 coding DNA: TGCAGTGCCAATACACTCTTCGGATCTGGGGCCAACGTCCTGACTTTC. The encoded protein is CSANTLFGSGANVLTF.

CDR3 protein: CASSSTGGYEQYF. As DNA, the CDR3 is TGCGCCAGCAGCTCGACAGGGGGTTACGAGCAGTACTTC. The genes are TRBV5-1 and TRBJ2-7, with 9 bases matching TRBD1. The CDR3 is 13 residues long. The junction had 2 bases not matched to a gene; V was cut back by 3 bases and J by 4 bases. Germline CDR1 and CDR2: SGHRS and YFSETQ. The full variable domain, rest sourced from reference TRBV5-1 and TRBJ2-7, is KAGVTQTPRYLIKTRGQQVTLSCSPISGHRSVSWYQQTPGQGLQFLFEYFSETQRNKGNFPGRFSGRQFSNSRSEMNVSTLELGDSALYLCASSSTGGYEQYFGPGTRLTVT.

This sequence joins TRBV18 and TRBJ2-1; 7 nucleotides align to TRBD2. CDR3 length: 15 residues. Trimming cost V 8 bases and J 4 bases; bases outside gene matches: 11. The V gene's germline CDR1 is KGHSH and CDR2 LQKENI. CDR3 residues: CASALRGDLYNEQFF. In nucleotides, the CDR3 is TGTGCCAGCGCCCTTCGGGGGGATCTTTACAATGAGCAGTTCTTC.

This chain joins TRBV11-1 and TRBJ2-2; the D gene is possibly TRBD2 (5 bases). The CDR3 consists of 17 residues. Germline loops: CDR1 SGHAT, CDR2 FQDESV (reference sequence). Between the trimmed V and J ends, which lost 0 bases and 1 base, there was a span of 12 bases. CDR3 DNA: TGTGCCAGCAGCTTAGCGGCAAGCGGCCGGAACACCGGGGAGCTGTTTTTT. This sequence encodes CASSLAASGRNTGELFF.

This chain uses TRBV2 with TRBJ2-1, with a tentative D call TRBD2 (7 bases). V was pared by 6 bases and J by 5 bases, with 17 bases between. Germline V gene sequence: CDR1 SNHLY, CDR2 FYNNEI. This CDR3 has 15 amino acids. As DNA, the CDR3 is TGTGCCAGCAGGGATCTGGGGGGGCTGAACAATGAGCAGTTCTTC. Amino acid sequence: CASRDLGGLNNEQFF. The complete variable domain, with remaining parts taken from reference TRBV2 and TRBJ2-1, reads EPEVTQTPSHQVTQMGQEVILRCVPISNHLYFYWYRQILGQKVEFLVSFYNNEISEKSEIFDDQFSVERPDGSNFTLKIRSTKLEDSAMYFCASRDLGGLNNEQFFGPGTRLTVL.

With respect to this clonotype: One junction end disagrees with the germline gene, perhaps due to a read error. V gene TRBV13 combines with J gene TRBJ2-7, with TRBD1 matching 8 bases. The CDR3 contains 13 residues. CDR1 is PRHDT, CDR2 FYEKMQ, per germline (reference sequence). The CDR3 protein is CASRLDRGAEQYF. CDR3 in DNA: TGTGCCAGCAGGTTAGACAGGGGTGCCGAGCAGTACTTC.

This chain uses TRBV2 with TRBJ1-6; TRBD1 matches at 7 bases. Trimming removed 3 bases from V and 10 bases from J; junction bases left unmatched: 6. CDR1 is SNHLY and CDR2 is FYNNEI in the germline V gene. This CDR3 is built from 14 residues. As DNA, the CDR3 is TGTGCCAGCAGTGATTTTCAGGGGGGATCACCCCTCCACTTT. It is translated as CASSDFQGGSPLHF.

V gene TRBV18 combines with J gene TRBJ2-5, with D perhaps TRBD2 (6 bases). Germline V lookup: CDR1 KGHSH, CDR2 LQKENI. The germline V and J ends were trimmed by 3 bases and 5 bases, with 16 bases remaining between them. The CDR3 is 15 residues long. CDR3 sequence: CASSPRESKVETQYF. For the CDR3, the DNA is TGTGCCAGCTCACCTCGGGAGTCCAAGGTGGAGACCCAGTACTTC.